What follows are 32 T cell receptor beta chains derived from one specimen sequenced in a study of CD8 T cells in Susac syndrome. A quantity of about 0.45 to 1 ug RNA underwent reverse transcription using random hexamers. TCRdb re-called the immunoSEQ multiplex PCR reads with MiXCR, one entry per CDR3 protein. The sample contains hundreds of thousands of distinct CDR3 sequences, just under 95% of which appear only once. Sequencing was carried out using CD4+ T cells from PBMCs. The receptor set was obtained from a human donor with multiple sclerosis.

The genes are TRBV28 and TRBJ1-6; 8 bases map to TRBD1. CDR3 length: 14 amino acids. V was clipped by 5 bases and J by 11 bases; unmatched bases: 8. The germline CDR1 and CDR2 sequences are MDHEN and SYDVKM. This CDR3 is CASSATGAGAPLHF. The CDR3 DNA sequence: TGTGCCAGCAGTGCGACAGGGGCAGGAGCACCCCTCCACTTT.

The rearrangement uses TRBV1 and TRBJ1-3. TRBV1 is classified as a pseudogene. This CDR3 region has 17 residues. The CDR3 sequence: CTSSQVHQGIYGNTIYF. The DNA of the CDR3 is TGCACCAGCAGCCAAGTTCACCAAGGAATTTACGGAAACACCATATATTTT.

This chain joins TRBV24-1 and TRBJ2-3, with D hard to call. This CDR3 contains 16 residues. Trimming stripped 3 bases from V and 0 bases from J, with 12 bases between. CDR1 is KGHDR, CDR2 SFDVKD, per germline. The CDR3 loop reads CATSDPTSTSTDTQYF. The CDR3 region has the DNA TGTGCCACCAGTGATCCTACTTCGACAAGCACAGATACGCAGTATTTT.

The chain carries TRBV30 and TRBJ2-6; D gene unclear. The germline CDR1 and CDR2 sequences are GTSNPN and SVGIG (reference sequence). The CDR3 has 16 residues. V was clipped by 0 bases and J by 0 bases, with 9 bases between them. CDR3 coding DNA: TGTGCCTGGAGTGTGTCTGGTACCTCTGGGGCCAACGTCCTGACTTTC. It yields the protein CAWSVSGTSGANVLTF.

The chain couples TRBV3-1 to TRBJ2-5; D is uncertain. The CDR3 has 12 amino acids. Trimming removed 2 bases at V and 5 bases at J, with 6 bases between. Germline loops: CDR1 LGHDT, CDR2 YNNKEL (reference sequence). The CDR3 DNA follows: TGTGCCAGCAGCCAACACACTGAGACCCAGTACTTC. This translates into CASSQHTETQYF.

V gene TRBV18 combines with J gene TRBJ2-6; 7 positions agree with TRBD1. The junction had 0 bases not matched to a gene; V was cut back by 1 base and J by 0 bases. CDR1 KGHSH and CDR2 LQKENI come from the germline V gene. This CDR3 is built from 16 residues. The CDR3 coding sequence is TGTGCCAGCTCACCACAGGGGGCCTCTGGGGCCAACGTCCTGACTTTC. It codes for CASSPQGASGANVLTF.

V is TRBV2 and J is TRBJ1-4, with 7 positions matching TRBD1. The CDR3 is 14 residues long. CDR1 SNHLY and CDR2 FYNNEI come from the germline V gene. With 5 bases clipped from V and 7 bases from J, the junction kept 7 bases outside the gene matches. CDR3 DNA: TGTGCCAGCAGTAAAGACAGGGCGCGTGAAAAACTGTTTTTT. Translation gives CASSKDRAREKLFF.

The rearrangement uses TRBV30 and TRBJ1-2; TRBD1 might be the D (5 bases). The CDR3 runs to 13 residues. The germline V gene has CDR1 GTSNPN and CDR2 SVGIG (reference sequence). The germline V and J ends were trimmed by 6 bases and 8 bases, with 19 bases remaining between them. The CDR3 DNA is TGTGCCTGTAACCTTAGGGATGGGGCCGGCTACACCTTC. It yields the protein CACNLRDGAGYTF.

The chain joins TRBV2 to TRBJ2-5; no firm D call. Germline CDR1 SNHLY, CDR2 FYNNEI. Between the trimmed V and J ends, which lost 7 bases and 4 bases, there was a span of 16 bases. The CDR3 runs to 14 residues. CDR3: CASTERATRETQYF. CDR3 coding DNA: TGTGCCAGCACAGAAAGAGCTACAAGAGAGACCCAGTACTTC.

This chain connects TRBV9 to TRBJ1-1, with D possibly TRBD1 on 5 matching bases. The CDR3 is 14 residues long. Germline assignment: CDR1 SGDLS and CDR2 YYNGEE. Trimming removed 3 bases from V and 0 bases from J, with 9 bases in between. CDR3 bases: TGTGCCAGCAGCGGACTGACAGTGAACACTGAAGCTTTCTTT. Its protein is CASSGLTVNTEAFF.

The CDR3 DNA reads TGTGCCAGCAGTTTATACGGGGCCCAAGAGACCCAGTACTTC. Translation: CASSLYGAQETQYF. The rearrangement uses TRBV27 and TRBJ2-5; D possibly uses TRBD1 or TRBD2 (5 bases each). V lost 1 base and J lost 1, with 7 bases in between. This CDR3 region has 14 residues. Germline V gene lookup returns CDR1 MNHEY and CDR2 SMNVEV (reference sequence).

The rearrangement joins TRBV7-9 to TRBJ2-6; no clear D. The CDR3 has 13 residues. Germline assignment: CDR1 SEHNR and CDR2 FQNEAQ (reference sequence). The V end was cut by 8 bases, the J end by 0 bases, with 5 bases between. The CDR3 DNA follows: TGTGCCAGCGGCCCCTCTGGGGCCAACGTCCTGACTTTC. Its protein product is CASGPSGANVLTF.

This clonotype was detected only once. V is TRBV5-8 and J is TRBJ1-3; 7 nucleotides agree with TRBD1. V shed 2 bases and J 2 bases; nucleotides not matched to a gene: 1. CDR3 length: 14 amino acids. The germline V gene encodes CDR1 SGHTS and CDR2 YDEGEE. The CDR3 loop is CASSFDRAGNTIYF. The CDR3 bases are TGTGCCAGCAGCTTTGACAGGGCTGGAAACACCATATATTTT.

The CDR3 loop reads CASSVGPQGNTEAFF. Here the CDR3 DNA reads TGTGCCAGCAGCGTAGGACCACAGGGGAACACTGAAGCTTTCTTT. J is TRBJ1-1 and V is TRBV9; possibly TRBD1 for D (6 bases). The CDR3 sequence is 15 residues long. Germline V gives CDR1 SGDLS, CDR2 YYNGEE. V was pared by 0 bases and J by 1 base, with 10 bases between.

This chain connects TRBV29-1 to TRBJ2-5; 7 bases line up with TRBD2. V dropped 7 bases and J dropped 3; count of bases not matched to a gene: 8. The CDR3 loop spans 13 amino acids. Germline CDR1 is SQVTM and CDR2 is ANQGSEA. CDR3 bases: TGCAGCGCCCTGAGCGCGGGGGAAGAGACCCAGTACTTC. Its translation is CSALSAGEETQYF.

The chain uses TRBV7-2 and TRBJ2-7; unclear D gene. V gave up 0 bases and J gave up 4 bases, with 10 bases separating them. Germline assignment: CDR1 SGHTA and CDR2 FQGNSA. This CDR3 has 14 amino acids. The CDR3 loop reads CASSLALGVYEQYF. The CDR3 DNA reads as TGTGCCAGCAGCTTAGCGTTAGGAGTGTACGAGCAGTACTTC.

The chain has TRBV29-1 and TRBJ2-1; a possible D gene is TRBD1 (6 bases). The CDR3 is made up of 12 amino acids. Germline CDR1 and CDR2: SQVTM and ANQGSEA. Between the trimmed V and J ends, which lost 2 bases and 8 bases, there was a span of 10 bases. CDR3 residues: CSVELRGYEQFF. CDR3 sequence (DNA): TGCAGCGTTGAACTCAGGGGCTATGAGCAGTTCTTC.

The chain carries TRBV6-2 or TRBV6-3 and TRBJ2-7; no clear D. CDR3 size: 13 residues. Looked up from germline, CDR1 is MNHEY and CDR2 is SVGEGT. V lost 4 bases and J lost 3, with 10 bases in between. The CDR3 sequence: CASSSSWGYEQYV. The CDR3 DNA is TGTGCCAGCAGTTCTTCATGGGGCTACGAGCAGTACGTC.

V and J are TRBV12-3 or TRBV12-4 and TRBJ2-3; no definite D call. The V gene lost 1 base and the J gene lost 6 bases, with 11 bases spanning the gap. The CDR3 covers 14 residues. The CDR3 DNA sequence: TGTGCCAGCAGTTTAGGCTCCCCACCGGATACGCAGTATTTT. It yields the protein CASSLGSPPDTQYF.

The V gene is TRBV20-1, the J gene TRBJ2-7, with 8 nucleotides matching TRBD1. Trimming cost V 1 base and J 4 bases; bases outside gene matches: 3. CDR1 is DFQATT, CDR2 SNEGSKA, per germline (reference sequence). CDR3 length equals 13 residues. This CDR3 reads CSARGQGAYEQYF. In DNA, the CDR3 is TGCAGTGCTAGAGGCCAGGGGGCTTACGAGCAGTACTTC.

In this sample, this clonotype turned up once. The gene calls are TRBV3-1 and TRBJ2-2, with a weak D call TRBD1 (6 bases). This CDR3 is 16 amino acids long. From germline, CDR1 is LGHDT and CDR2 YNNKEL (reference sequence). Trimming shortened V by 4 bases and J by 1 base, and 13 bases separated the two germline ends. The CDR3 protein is CASSRLRGRNTGELFF. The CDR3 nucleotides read TGTGCCAGCAGCCGACTCAGGGGTAGGAACACCGGGGAGCTGTTTTTT.

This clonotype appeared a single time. CDR3 bases: TGCAGCGTAGATCCCGGGACACCGAGCACAGATACGCAGTATTTT. It codes for CSVDPGTPSTDTQYF. The V gene is TRBV29-1, the J gene TRBJ2-3; D perhaps matches TRBD1 (6 bases). CDR3 length: 15 amino acids. Germline values: CDR1 SQVTM, CDR2 ANQGSEA. V lost 6 bases and J 0 bases, leaving 16 bases between the germline ends.

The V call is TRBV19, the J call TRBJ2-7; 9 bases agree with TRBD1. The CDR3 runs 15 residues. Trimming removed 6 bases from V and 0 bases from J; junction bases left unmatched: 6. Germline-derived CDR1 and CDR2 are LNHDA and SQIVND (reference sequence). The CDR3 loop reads CASSMDRGNSYEQYV. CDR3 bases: TGTGCCAGTAGCATGGACAGGGGCAACTCCTACGAGCAGTACGTC.

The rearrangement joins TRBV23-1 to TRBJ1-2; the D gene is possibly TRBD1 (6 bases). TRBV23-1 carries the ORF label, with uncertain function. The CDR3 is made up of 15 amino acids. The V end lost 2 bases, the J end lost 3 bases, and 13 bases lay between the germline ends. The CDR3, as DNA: TGCGCCAGCAGTCAAGGCGGGGGGCGGGACTATGGCTACACCTTC. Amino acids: CASSQGGGRDYGYTF.

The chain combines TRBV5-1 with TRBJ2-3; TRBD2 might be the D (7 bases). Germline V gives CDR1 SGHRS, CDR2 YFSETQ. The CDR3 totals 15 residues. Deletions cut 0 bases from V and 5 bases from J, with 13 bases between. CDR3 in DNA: TGCGCCAGCAGCTTGGAGTGGGGGGGCCAAGATACGCAGTATTTT. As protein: CASSLEWGGQDTQYF.

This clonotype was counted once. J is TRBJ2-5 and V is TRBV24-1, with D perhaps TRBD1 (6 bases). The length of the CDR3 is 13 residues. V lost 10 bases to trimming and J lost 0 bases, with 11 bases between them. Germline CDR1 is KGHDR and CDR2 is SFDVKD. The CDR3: CATAGQYQETQYF. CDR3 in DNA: TGTGCCACAGCAGGACAGTACCAAGAGACCCAGTACTTC.

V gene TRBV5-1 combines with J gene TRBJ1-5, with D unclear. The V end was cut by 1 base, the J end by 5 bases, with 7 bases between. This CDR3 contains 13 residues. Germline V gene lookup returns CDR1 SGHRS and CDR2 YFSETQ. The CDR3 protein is CASSLTVDQPQHF. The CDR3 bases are TGCGCCAGCAGCTTGACAGTGGATCAGCCCCAGCATTTT.

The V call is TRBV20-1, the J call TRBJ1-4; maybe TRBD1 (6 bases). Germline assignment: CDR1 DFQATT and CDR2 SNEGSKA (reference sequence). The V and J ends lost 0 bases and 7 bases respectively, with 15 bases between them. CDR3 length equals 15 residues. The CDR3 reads CSARDERGLGEKLFF. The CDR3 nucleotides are TGCAGTGCTAGAGATGAGAGGGGGTTAGGTGAAAAACTGTTTTTT.

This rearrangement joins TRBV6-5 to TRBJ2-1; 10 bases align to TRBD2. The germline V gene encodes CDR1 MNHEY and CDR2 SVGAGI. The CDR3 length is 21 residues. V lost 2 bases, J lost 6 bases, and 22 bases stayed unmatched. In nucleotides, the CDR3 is TGTGCCAGCAGTTACCCGTCCACTCTCCTAGCGGGAGAGTTCGGCCGCAATGAGCAGTTCTTC. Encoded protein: CASSYPSTLLAGEFGRNEQFF.

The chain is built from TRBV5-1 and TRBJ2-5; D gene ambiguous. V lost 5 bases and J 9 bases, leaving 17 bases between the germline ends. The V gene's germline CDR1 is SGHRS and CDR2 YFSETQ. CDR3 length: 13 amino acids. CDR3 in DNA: TGCGCCAGCAGTGTCGGAGACACGGCTTCCCAGTACTTC. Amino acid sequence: CASSVGDTASQYF. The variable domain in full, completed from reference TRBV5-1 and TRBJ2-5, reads KAGVTQTPRYLIKTRGQQVTLSCSPISGHRSVSWYQQTPGQGLQFLFEYFSETQRNKGNFPGRFSGRQFSNSRSEMNVSTLELGDSALYLCASSVGDTASQYFGPGTRLLVL.

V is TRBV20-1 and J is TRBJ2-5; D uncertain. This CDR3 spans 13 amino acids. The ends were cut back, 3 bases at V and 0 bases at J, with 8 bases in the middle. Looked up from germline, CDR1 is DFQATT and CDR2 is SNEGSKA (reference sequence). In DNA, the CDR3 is TGCAGTGCTAGCGCCGGGTACCAAGAGACCCAGTACTTC. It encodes CSASAGYQETQYF.

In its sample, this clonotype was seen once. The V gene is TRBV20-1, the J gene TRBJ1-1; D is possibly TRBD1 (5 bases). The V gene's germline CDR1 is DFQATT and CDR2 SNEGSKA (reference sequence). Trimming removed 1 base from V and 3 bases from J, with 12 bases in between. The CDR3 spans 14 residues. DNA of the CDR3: TGCAGTGCTAGAGGTTCCCCGGGGGACACTGAAGCTTTCTTT. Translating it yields CSARGSPGDTEAFF.